This T cell receptor beta chain was profiled in a study of T cell changes during pregnancy in multiple sclerosis. Trimming at V came to 0 bases and at J to 3 bases, leaving 5 bases not matched to a gene. The CDR3 has 16 amino acids. The germline V gene has CDR1 LGHNA and CDR2 YNFKEQ. Libraries were prepared by immunoSEQ multiplex PCR; TCRdb keeps only in-frame clonotypes and omits some of them. This table has around 56,000 clones, approximately 91% appearing once. This TCR was recovered from a female donor with multiple sclerosis, enrolled in a pregnancy study. The gene calls are TRBV4-2 and TRBJ2-1; 7 nucleotides match TRBD2. The source was peripheral blood, collected after pregnancy. The CDR3 DNA sequence: TGTGCCAGCAGCCAAGAGCTTGGGGGGGACTACAATGAGCAGTTCTTC. Translated: CASSQELGGDYNEQFF.